The next 3 T cell receptor beta chains were all read from a single sample in a study of T cell responses to AZD1222 COVID-19 vaccine. Profiling relied on immunoSEQ multiplex PCR, and the TCRdb table lists in-frame clones only, not all of them. The table records 55,000 to 65,000 clones, 85% of them present only once. The material was peripheral blood, obtained on day 0 of AZD1222 vaccination. All receptors derive from an adult in good health.

V and J are TRBV4-1 and TRBJ1-2; D uncertain. V was pared by 4 bases and J by 8 bases, with 14 bases between. In germline, CDR1 is MGHRA, CDR2 YSYEKL. The CDR3 contains 13 residues. As DNA, the CDR3 is TGCGCCAGCAGCCTTACCGGGCCAACGGGCTACACCTTC. Protein: CASSLTGPTGYTF.

This chain connects TRBV18 to TRBJ1-2, with 7 nucleotides matching TRBD1. This CDR3 spans 11 amino acids. J gave up 8 bases and V 4 bases, and 1 base lay outside the gene matches. The germline V gene has CDR1 KGHSH and CDR2 LQKENI. The CDR3 DNA reads as TGTGCCAGCTCACAGGGACAGGGCTACACCTTC. Its translation: CASSQGQGYTF.

The V call is TRBV7-2, the J call TRBJ2-5; 14 bases fit TRBD2. CDR1 is SGHTA, CDR2 FQGNSA, per germline. J lost 2 bases, V lost 7 bases, and 3 bases had no gene match. This CDR3 comprises 15 residues. The CDR3 DNA follows: TGTGCCAGCATCCGGACTAGCGGGGGGCAAGAGACCCAGTACTTC. Its translation: CASIRTSGGQETQYF.